This TCR beta chain was observed in a study of blood T cell repertoires in COVID-19. Looking at the study overall: Samples representing acute and convalescent COVID-19 were sourced from the United States, Italy and Spain.

Trimming removed 0 bases from V and 7 bases from J, with 10 bases in between. CDR1 is SQVTM, CDR2 ANQGSEA, per germline. CDR3 length: 12 amino acids. As handled by the study authors: Counts of nucleated cells, estimated from reference gene primer amplification, were obtained. The table came from immunoSEQ multiplex PCR; TCRdb's copy has only in-frame clones and leaves some out. The DNA gave D and trimming, while V, J and clone size come from that table. The table shows fewer than 130,000 clones, with more than 75% occurring only once. The material sequenced was peripheral blood. The TCR comes from a woman aged 50 to 60 with acute or convalescent COVID-19. The gene calls are TRBV29-1 and TRBJ2-7; TRBD2 is a possible D gene (5 bases). The CDR3 DNA reads as TGCAGCGTTGAAGATGGCCCGGGGGAGCAGTACTTC. It translates to CSVEDGPGEQYF.